The 6 T cell receptor beta chains below come from one sample, sequenced in a study of T cell responses to AZD1222 COVID-19 vaccine. Sequencing was performed with immunoSEQ multiplex PCR; in TCRdb, only in-frame clones are kept and a portion is missing. This table holds 80,000 or so clones, roughly 90% found once. This specimen consisted of peripheral blood, obtained on day 0 of AZD1222 vaccination. The receptors originated from an adult in good health.

The V call is TRBV6-5, the J call TRBJ2-7; 11 bases fit TRBD1. Trimming took 4 bases from V and 0 from J; bases not matched to a gene: 5. Germline values: CDR1 MNHEY, CDR2 SVGAGI. CDR3 length: 16 amino acids. The CDR3 sequence: CASSLGTGGDSYEQYF. The CDR3 DNA reads TGTGCCAGCAGTTTGGGGACAGGGGGTGACTCCTACGAGCAGTACTTC.

This sequence joins TRBV3-1 (or the pseudogene TRBV3-2) and TRBJ2-1; the D is unclear. Trimming pared 0 bases from V and 6 bases from J, leaving 6 bases between. Germline CDR1 and CDR2: LGHDT and YNNKEL (reference sequence). This CDR3 is 13 amino acids long. CDR3 amino acids: CASSQDRLNEQFF. The CDR3 region has the DNA TGTGCCAGCAGCCAAGATCGGCTCAATGAGCAGTTCTTC.

V and J are TRBV6-2 or TRBV6-3 and TRBJ2-5; a possible D gene is TRBD2 (5 bases). Germline CDR1 and CDR2: MNHEY and SVGEGT. Trimming removed 5 bases at V and 4 bases at J, with 11 bases between. CDR3 length: 13 amino acids. For the CDR3, the DNA is TGTGCCAGCAGTCGCCGTGGAGGAGAGACCCAGTACTTC. Protein product: CASSRRGGETQYF.

V gene TRBV4-2 combines with J gene TRBJ2-2, with 10 bases matching TRBD2. The germline V gene encodes CDR1 LGHNA and CDR2 YNFKEQ. CDR3 length: 17 amino acids. J lost 6 bases, V lost 0 bases, and 7 bases had no gene match. CDR3 in DNA: TGTGCCAGCAGCCAAGACAGCCAGCGGGGGGGTGCCGGGGAGCTGTTTTTT. It codes for CASSQDSQRGGAGELFF.

This clone was picked up one time. Written as DNA, the CDR3 is TGTCCCCGTAGTATAGATCTATCGACAGGAGGGGGGGGTGAGCAGTTCTTC. As protein: CPRSIDLSTGGGGEQFF. The V and J genes are TRBV19 and TRBJ2-1; maybe TRBD2 (7 bases). This CDR3 spans 17 amino acids. Germline CDR1 reads LNHDA; CDR2 reads SQIVND (reference sequence). Combining the CDR3 with reference TRBV19 and TRBJ2-1 gives the whole variable domain DGGITQSPKYLFRKEGQNVTLSCEQNLNHDAMYWYRQDPGQGLRLIYYSQIVNDFQKGDIAEGYSVSREKKESFPLTVTSAQKNPTAFYLCPRSIDLSTGGGGEQFFGPGTRLTVL.

This clone has just a few counts. The chain uses TRBV10-3 and TRBJ1-4, with D perhaps TRBD1 (6 bases). The germline gives CDR1 ENHRY, CDR2 SYGVKD. V lost 10 bases and J lost 8, with 14 bases in between. This CDR3 comprises 12 residues. CDR3 in amino acids: CATQGFGEKLFF. The CDR3 DNA is TGTGCCACCCAGGGGTTTGGGGAAAAACTGTTTTTT.